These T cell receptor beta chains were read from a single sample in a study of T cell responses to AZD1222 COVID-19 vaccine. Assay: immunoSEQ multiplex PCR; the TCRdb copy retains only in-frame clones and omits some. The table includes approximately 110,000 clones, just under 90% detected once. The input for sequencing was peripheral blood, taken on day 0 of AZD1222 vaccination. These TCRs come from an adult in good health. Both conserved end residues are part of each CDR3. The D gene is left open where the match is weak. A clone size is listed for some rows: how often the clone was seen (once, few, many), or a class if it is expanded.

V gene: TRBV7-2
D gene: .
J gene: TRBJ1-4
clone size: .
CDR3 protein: CASSSQGTPNEKLFF
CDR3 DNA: TGTGCCAGCAGTTCGCAGGGTACTCCTAATGAAAAACTGTTTTTT

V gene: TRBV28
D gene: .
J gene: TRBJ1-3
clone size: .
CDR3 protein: CASSPASSGNTIYF
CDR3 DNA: TGTGCCAGCAGTCCCGCGAGCTCTGGAAACACCATATATTTT

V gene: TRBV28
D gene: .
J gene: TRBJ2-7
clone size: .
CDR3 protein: CASSGYRDEQYF
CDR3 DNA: TGTGCCAGCAGTGGCTACAGGGACGAGCAGTACTTC

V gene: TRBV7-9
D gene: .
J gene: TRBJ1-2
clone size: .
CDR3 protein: CASSARDGPNYGYTF
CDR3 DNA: TGTGCCAGCAGCGCACGGGACGGTCCTAACTATGGCTACACCTTC

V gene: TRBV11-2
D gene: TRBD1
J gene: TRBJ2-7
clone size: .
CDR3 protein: CASSSHRDSLYEQYF
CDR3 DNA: TGTGCCAGCAGCTCGCACCGGGACAGCCTTTACGAGCAGTACTTC

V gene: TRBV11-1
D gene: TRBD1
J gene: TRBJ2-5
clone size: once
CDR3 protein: CASSQDRGETQYF
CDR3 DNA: TGTGCCAGCAGCCAAGACAGGGGCGAGACCCAGTACTTC

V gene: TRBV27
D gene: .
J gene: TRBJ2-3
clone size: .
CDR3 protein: CASSFLRGGTDTQYF
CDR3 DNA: TGTGCCAGCAGTTTTCTCAGGGGTGGCACAGATACGCAGTATTTT

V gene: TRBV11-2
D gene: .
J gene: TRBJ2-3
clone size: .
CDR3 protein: CASSYPMYTQYF
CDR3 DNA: TGTGCCAGCAGCTACCCCATGTATACGCAGTATTTT

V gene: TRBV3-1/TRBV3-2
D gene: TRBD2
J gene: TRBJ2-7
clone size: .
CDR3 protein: CASSHRLAGPSYEQYF
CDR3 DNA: TGTGCCAGCAGCCATAGACTAGCGGGACCGTCCTACGAGCAGTACTTC

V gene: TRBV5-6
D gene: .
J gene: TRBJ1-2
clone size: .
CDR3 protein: CASSLPGGGVNYGYTF
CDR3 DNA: TGTGCCAGCAGCTTGCCGGGTGGAGGGGTTAACTATGGCTACACCTTC

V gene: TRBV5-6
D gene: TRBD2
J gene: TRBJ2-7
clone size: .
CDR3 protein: CASSLGGRAPYEQYF
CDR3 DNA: TGTGCCAGCAGCTTGGGCGGGAGGGCCCCGTACGAGCAGTACTTC

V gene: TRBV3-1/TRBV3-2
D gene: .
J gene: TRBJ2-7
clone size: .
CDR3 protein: CASSQPGLNYEQYF
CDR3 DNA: TGTGCCAGCAGCCAACCGGGACTTAACTACGAGCAGTACTTC

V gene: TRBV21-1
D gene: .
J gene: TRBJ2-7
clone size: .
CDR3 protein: CASSNGERGLSSYEQYF
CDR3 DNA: TGTGCCAGCAGCAACGGTGAAAGGGGGCTGAGCTCCTACGAGCAGTACTTC

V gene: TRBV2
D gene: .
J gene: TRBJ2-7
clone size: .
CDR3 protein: CASRRGDSSYEQYF
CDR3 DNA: TGTGCCAGCAGGAGGGGGGACAGCAGCTACGAGCAGTACTTC

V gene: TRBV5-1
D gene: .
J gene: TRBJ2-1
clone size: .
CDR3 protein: CASSLDPAGVDNEQFF
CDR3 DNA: TGCGCCAGCAGCCTCGACCCAGCCGGTGTTGACAATGAGCAGTTCTTC

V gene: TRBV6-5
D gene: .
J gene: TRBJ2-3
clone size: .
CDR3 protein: CASRRIHTDTQYF
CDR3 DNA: TGTGCCAGCAGGCGGATACACACAGATACGCAGTATTTT

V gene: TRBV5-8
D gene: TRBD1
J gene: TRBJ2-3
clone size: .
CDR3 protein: CASSSEPGAGGVNTQYF
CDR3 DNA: TGTGCCAGCAGTTCCGAACCCGGGGCAGGGGGAGTTAATACGCAGTATTTT

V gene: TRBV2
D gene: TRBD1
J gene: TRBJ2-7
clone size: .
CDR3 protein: CASRPGQGVYEQYF
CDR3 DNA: TGTGCCAGCAGACCGGGACAGGGAGTCTACGAGCAGTACTTC

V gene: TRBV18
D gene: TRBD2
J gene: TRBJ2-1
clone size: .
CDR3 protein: CASSLNSGSRDEQFF
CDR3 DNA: TGTGCCAGCTCACTGAATAGCGGGAGTAGGGATGAGCAGTTCTTC

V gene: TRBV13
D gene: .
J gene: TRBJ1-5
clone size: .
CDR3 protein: CASSLGGRVNQPQHF
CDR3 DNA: TGTGCCAGCAGCTTAGGAGGCAGGGTCAATCAGCCCCAGCATTTT

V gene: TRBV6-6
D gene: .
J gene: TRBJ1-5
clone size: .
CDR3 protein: CASISGNSNQPQHF
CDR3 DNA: TGTGCCAGCATCTCTGGGAATAGCAATCAGCCCCAGCATTTT

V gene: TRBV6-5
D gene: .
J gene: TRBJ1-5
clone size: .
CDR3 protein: CASTLGPGSNQPQHF
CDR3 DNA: TGTGCCAGCACCCTCGGCCCAGGGAGCAATCAGCCCCAGCATTTT

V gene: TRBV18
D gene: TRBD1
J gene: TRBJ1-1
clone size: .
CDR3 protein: CASSRGTGGGTEAFF
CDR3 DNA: TGTGCCAGCTCACGCGGGACAGGGGGAGGGACTGAAGCTTTCTTT

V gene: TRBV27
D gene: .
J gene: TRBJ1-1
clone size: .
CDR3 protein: CASSLRVRGASEAFF
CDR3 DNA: TGTGCCAGCAGTTTACGGGTCCGGGGGGCCTCTGAAGCTTTCTTT

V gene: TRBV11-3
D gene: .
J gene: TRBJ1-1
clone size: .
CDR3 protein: CASSLRSGNTEAFF
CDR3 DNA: TGTGCCAGCAGCTTGCGCTCCGGGAACACTGAAGCTTTCTTT

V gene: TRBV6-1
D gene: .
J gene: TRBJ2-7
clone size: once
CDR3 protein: CASSETATSSYEQYF
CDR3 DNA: TGTGCCAGCAGTGAAACGGCTACCAGCTCCTACGAGCAGTACTTC

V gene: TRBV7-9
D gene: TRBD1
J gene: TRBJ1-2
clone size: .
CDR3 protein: CASEQGADYGYTF
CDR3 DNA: TGTGCCTCGGAACAGGGGGCGGACTATGGCTACACCTTC

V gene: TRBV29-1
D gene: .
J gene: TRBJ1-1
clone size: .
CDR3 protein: CSVEGGFRTEAFF
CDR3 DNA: TGCAGCGTTGAAGGGGGGTTCCGCACTGAAGCTTTCTTT

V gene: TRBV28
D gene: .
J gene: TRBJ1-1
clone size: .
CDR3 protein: CASSYTRRGSKNTEAFF
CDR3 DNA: TGTGCCAGCAGTTACACCCGGAGGGGGTCCAAGAACACTGAAGCTTTCTTT

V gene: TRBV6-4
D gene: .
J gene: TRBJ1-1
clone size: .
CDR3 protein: CASSDPPNTEAFF
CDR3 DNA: TGTGCCAGCAGTGACCCGCCCAACACTGAAGCTTTCTTT

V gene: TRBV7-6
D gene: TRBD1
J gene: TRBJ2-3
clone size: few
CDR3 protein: CASSHRGQGATTDTQYF
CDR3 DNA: TGTGCCAGCAGCCATAGGGGACAGGGGGCGACCACAGATACGCAGTATTTT

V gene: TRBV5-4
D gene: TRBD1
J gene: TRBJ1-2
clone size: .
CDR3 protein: CASSSGTVKGYTF
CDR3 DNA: TGTGCCAGCAGCTCCGGGACAGTCAAAGGCTACACCTTC

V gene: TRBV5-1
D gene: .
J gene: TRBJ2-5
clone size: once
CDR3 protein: CASSLTQETQYF
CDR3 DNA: TGCGCCAGCAGCTTAACCCAAGAGACCCAGTACTTC

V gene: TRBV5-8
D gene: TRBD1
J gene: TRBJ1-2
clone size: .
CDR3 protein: CASSRTGSFYGYTF
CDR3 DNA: TGTGCCAGCAGCCGGACAGGTTCATTCTATGGCTACACCTTC

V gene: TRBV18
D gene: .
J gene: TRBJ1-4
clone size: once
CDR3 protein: CATAAGGNEKLFF
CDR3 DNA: TGTGCCACCGCGGCGGGGGGGAATGAAAAACTGTTTTTT

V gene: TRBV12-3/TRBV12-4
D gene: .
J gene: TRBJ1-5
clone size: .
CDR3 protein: CASSPVGGPQHF
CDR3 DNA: TGTGCCAGCAGTCCGGTAGGTGGGCCCCAGCATTTT

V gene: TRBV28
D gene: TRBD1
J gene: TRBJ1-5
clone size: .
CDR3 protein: CASTQRTGYSNQPQHF
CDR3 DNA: TGTGCCAGCACCCAACGGACAGGATATAGCAATCAGCCCCAGCATTTT

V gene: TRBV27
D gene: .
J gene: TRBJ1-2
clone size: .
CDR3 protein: CASSPAARNYGYTF
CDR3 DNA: TGTGCCAGCAGTCCTGCGGCGAGGAACTATGGCTACACCTTC

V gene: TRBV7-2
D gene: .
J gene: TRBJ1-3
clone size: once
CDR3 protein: CASSQSGRGSAIYF
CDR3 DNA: TGTGCCAGCAGCCAGTCGGGGCGAGGGTCCGCCATATATTTT

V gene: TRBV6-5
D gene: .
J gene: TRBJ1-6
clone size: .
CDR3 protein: CASSVYNSPLHF
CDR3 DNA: TGTGCCAGCAGCGTCTATAATTCACCCCTCCACTTT

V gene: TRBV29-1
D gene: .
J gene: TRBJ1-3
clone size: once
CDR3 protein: CSFLGQGSGNTIYF
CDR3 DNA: TGCAGCTTCCTAGGGCAGGGTTCTGGAAACACCATATATTTT

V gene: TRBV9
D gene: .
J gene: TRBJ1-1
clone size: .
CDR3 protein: CASSVAVGPLNTEAFF
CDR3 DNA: TGTGCCAGCAGCGTAGCTGTCGGGCCCTTGAACACTGAAGCTTTCTTT

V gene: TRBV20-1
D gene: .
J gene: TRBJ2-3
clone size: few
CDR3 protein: CSASPRRRGTDTQYF
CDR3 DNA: TGCAGTGCTAGTCCCCGACGGAGAGGCACAGATACGCAGTATTTT

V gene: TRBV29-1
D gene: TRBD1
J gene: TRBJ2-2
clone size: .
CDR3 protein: CSGGTGGYSGELFF
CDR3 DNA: TGCAGCGGCGGGACAGGGGGGTACTCCGGGGAGCTGTTTTTT

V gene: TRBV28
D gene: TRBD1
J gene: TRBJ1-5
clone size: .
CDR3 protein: CASRLLGTGGSNQPQHF
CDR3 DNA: TGTGCCAGCAGGCTCCTCGGGACAGGGGGTTCCAATCAGCCCCAGCATTTT

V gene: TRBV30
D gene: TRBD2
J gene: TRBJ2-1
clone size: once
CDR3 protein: CAWSTGTSGRPFF
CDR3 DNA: TGTGCCTGGAGTACCGGGACTAGCGGGAGACCGTTCTTC

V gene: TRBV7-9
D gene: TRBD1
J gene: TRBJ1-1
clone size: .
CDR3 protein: CASSRQGRAEAFF
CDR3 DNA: TGTGCCAGCAGCCGACAGGGTCGCGCTGAAGCTTTCTTT

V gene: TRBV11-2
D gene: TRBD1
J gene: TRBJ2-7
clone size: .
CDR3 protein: CASSLRAPGQGAHEQYF
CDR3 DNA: TGTGCCAGCAGCTTAAGGGCCCCGGGACAGGGTGCCCACGAGCAGTACTTC

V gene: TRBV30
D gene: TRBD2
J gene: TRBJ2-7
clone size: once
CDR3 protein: CAWGTSGTYEQYF
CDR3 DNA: TGTGCCTGGGGGACTAGCGGAACCTACGAGCAGTACTTC

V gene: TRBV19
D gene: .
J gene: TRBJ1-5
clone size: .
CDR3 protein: CASSIQVGGQPQHF
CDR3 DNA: TGTGCCAGTAGTATACAGGTGGGAGGACAGCCCCAGCATTTT

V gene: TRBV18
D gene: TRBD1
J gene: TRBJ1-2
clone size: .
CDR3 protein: CASSPSPQGNYGYTF
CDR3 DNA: TGTGCCAGCTCACCATCTCCACAGGGGAACTATGGCTACACCTTC

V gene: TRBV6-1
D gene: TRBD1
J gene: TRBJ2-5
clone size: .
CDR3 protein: CASSAHSGTGGVWVQETQYF
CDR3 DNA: TGTGCCAGCAGTGCCCATTCCGGGACAGGGGGTGTATGGGTCCAAGAGACCCAGTACTTC

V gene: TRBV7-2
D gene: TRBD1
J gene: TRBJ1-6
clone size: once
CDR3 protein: CASSSRDSRHNSPLHF
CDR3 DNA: TGTGCCAGCAGCTCCAGGGACAGCAGACATAATTCACCCCTCCACTTT

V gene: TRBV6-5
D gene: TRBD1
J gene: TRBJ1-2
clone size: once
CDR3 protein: CASTPRTGFNYGYTF
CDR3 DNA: TGTGCCAGCACCCCCAGGACAGGGTTTAACTATGGCTACACCTTC

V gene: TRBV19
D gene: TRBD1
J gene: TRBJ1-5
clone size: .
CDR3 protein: CASSPGGWGQPQHF
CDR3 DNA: TGTGCCAGTAGTCCAGGGGGGTGGGGTCAGCCCCAGCATTTT